This TCR beta chain was sequenced for a study of regulatory T cells in long-lasting Graves disease. The CDR3 runs to 15 residues. Losses at the gene ends were 0 bases for V and 5 bases for J; bases not matched to a gene: 2. Germline V lookup: CDR1 LGHDT, CDR2 YNNKEL (reference sequence). Relying on iRepertoire HTBI primers and Arm-PCR of CDR3 regions, the team built TCR beta libraries. TCRdb used MiXCR to reprocess the multiplex PCR reads, holding one entry per CDR3 protein. The sample yields 620,000 or so distinct CDR3 sequences, approximately 15% seen once. Time point given: newly diagnosed GD, antithyroid drugs for less than 3 months. From RNA extracted from PBMCs, the TCR library was made. These same data were also listed under a study on T cells in Graves' hyperthyroidism and ophthalmopathy.

This TCR came from a woman in her twenties or thirties with Graves disease. The material was peripheral blood mononuclear cells (PBMCs), obtained at new diagnosis, from a patient treated with antithyroid drugs. The genes are TRBV3-1 and TRBJ2-7, with 12 bases lining up with TRBD2. For the CDR3, the DNA is TGTGCCAGCAGCCAAGAAAGGACTAGCGGGGACGAGCAGTACTTC. This gives the protein CASSQERTSGDEQYF.